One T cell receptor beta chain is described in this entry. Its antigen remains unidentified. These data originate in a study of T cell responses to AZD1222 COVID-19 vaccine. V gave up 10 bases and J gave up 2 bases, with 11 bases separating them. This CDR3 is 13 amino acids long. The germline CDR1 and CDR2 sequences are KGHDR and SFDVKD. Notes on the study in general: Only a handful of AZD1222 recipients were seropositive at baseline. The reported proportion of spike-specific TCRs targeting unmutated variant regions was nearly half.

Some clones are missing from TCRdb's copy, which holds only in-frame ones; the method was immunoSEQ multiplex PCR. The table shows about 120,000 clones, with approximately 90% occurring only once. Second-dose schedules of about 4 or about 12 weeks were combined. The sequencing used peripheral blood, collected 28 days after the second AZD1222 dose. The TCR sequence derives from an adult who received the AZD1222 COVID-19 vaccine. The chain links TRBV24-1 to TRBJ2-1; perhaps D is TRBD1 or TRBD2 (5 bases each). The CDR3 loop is CATRDGTYNEQFF. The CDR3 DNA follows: TGTGCCACTAGGGACGGGACCTACAATGAGCAGTTCTTC.